This record covers a single T cell receptor beta chain. Clones were read by immunoSEQ multiplex PCR, and TCRdb kept only the in-frame ones, dropping some. Of approximately 260,000 clones in the sample, 75% to 85% were seen once. The sample belongs to a study of blood T cell repertoires in COVID-19. Turning to the study itself: The United States, Italy and Spain were the sources of the acute and convalescent COVID-19 samples.

The CDR3 covers 13 residues. Trimming removed 8 bases at V and 7 bases at J, with 14 bases between. Looked up from germline, CDR1 is SNHLY and CDR2 is FYNNEI. The sample consisted of peripheral blood. This chain connects TRBV2 to TRBJ2-2; D perhaps matches TRBD2 (6 bases). This receptor was identified in a woman in her sixties with active or convalescent COVID-19. Here the CDR3 DNA reads TGTGCCAGCCGCCAGACTAGTGGCGGGGAGCTGTTTTTT. It translates to CASRQTSGGELFF.